This entry lists 9 T cell receptor beta chains sequenced from one sample in a study of blood T cells in healthy people across ages. With a J-beta primer mix and a sample-barcoded 5' primer, a second PCR ran about 7 to 12 cycles. TCRdb re-called the 5' RACE reads through MiXCR, storing one row per CDR3 protein. The table includes a few hundred thousand distinct CDR3 sequences, roughly 28% detected once. Sequencing was done on a sample of blood. These receptors were obtained from a woman between 65 and 79 years old in good health.

The chain carries TRBV7-2 and TRBJ1-1; no clear D. CDR3 length: 16 residues. In germline, CDR1 is SGHTA, CDR2 FQGNSA. Trimming pared 0 bases from V and 4 bases from J, leaving 15 bases between. The CDR3 bases are TGTGCCAGCAGCTTAGCGTCGGGGAGAGGTGGCACTGAAGCTTTCTTT. It encodes CASSLASGRGGTEAFF.

The chain recombines TRBV7-2 with TRBJ2-5, with D uncertain. The CDR3 has 13 amino acids. Between the trimmed V and J ends, which lost 5 bases and 4 bases, there was a span of 11 bases. Germline CDR1 and CDR2: SGHTA and FQGNSA. CDR3 amino acids: CASSPRSVETQYF. The CDR3, as DNA: TGTGCCAGCAGCCCCCGATCAGTAGAGACCCAGTACTTC.

The chain has TRBV6-6 and TRBJ2-1, with 9 bases matching TRBD2. The CDR3 is 16 amino acids. Unmatched junction bases numbered 13, after V lost 5 bases and J lost 8 bases. The germline V gene has CDR1 MNHNY and CDR2 SVGAGI (reference sequence). CDR3 in DNA: TGTGCCAGCAGTCAACCCGCGGGGGGGCCGAGTGATGAGCAGTTCTTC. Its protein is CASSQPAGGPSDEQFF.

This clonotype showed up many times. V and J are TRBV7-2 and TRBJ2-5, with D perhaps matching TRBD2 (5 bases). CDR3 length equals 14 residues. From germline, CDR1 is SGHTA and CDR2 FQGNSA. V was pared by 2 bases and J by 1 base, with 8 bases between. In DNA, the CDR3 is TGTGCCAGCAGCTTAACGGGAAGCCAAGAGACCCAGTACTTC. Encoded protein: CASSLTGSQETQYF.

The genes are TRBV19 and TRBJ1-4, with a weak D call TRBD1 (5 bases). V dropped 3 bases and J dropped 8 bases, with 19 bases sitting between them. This CDR3 region has 16 residues. Germline V gives CDR1 LNHDA, CDR2 SQIVND (reference sequence). The chain's CDR3 is CASSIVGSGRKEKLFF. The CDR3 DNA sequence: TGTGCCAGTAGTATCGTCGGGTCAGGGAGAAAGGAAAAACTGTTTTTT.

Points on this clonotype: A read error is likely, as this CDR3 ends without the conserved phenylalanine or tryptophan. V is TRBV4-3 and J is TRBJ1-2; D is perhaps TRBD1 (5 bases). Germline CDR1 and CDR2: LGHNA and YSLEER. V was trimmed by 0 bases and J by 0 bases, leaving 11 bases between them. The CDR3 spans 16 residues. The CDR3 nucleotides read TGCGCCAGCAGCCAAGATTTCGGGGGGTCTAACTATGGCTACACCCTC. It translates to CASSQDFGGSNYGYTL.

The rearrangement joins TRBV7-2 to TRBJ2-1; the match to TRBD1 covers 9 bases. Trimming removed 2 bases from V and 7 bases from J; junction bases left unmatched: 9. The CDR3 totals 16 residues. CDR1 is SGHTA and CDR2 is FQGNSA in the germline V gene. CDR3 loop: CASSLYWGTGRNEQFF. The DNA for the CDR3 is TGTGCCAGCAGCTTATATTGGGGGACAGGGAGGAATGAGCAGTTCTTC. Complete variable domain (other parts from reference TRBV7-2 and TRBJ2-1): GAGVSQSPSNKVTEKGKDVELRCDPISGHTALYWYRQSLGQGLEFLIYFQGNSAPDKSGLPSDRFSAERTGGSVSTLTIQRTQQEDSAVYLCASSLYWGTGRNEQFFGPGTRLTVL.

A few counts support this clonotype. The rearrangement uses TRBV7-3 and TRBJ2-1; 12 bases are shared with TRBD2. V gave up 1 base and J gave up 7 bases; unmatched junction bases: 14. Germline assignment: CDR1 SGHTA and CDR2 FQGTGA. The CDR3 has 19 residues. The DNA of the CDR3 is TGTGCCAGCAGCTTAAGTCCCCGGCTAGCGGGGGGGCCGGGGAATGAGCAGTTCTTC. This gives the protein CASSLSPRLAGGPGNEQFF.

The CDR3 protein is CASSQVRGTNEKLFF. CDR3 coding DNA: TGCGCCAGCAGCCAAGTACGGGGAACTAATGAAAAACTGTTTTTT. The chain recombines TRBV4-3 with TRBJ1-4; the D is unclear. The CDR3 runs to 15 residues. V was pared by 1 base and J by 1 base, with 7 bases between. CDR1 is LGHNA, CDR2 YSLEER, per germline.